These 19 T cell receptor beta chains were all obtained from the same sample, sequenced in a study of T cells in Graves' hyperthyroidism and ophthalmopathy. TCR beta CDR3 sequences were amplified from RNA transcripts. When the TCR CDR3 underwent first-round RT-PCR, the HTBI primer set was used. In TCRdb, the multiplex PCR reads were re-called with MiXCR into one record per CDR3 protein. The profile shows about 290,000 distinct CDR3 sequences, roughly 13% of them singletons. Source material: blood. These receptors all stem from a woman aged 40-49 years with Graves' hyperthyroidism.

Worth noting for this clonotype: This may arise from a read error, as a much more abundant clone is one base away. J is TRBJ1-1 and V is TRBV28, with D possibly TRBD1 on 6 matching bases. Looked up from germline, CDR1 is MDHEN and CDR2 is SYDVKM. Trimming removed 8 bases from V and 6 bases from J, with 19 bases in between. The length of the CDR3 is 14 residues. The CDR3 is CASVFTGGHAEAFF. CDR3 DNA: TGTGCCAGCGTCTTTACGGGGGGGCACGCTGAAGCTTTCTTT.

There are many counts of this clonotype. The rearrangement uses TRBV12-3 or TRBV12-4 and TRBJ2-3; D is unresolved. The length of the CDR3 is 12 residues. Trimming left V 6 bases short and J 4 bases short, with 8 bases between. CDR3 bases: TGTGCCAGCAGCCCTCACGCAGATACGCAGTATTTT. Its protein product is CASSPHADTQYF.

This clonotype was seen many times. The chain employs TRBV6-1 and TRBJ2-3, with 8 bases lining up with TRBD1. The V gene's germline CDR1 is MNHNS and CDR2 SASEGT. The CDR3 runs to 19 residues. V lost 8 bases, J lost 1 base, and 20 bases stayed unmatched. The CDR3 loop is CASLKRDRSAEYRTDTQYF. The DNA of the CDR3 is TGTGCCAGCCTCAAAAGGGACAGGTCAGCGGAGTATCGCACAGATACGCAGTATTTT.

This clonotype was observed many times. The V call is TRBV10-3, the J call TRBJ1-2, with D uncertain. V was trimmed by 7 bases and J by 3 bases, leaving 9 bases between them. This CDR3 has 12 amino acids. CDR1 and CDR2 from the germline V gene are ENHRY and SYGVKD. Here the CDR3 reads CAIMRKDYGYTF. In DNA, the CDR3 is TGTGCCATCATGAGGAAGGACTATGGCTACACCTTC.

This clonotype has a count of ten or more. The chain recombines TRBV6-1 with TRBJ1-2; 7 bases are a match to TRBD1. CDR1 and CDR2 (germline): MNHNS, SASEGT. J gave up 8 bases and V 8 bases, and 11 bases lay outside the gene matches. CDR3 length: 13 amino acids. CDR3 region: CASLGQLESGYTF. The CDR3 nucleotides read TGTGCCAGCCTGGGACAGCTGGAGAGCGGCTACACCTTC.

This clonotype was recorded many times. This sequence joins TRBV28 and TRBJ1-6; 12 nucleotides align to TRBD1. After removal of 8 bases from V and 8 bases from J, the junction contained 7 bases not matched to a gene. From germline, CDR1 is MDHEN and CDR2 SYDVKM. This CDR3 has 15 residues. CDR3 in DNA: TGTGCCAGCGGATCCGGGACAGGGGGCGATTCACCCCTCCACTTT. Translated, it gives CASGSGTGGDSPLHF.

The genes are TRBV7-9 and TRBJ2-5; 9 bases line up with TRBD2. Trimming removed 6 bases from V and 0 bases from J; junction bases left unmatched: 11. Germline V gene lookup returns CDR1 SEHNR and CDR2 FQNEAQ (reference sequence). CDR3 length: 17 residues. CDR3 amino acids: CASSPGSGRLDQETQYF. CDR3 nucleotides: TGTGCCAGCAGTCCCGGTAGCGGGAGATTGGACCAAGAGACCCAGTACTTC.

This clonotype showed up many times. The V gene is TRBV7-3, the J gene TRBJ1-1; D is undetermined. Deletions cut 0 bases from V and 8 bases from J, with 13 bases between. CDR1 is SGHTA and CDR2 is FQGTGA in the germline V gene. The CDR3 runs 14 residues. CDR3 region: CASSLTGGNFEAFF. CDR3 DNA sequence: TGTGCCAGCAGCTTAACGGGCGGCAATTTCGAAGCTTTCTTT.

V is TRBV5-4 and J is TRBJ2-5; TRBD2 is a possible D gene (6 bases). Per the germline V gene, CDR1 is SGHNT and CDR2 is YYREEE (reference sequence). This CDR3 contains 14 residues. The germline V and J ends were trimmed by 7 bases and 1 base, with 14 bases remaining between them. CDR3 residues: CASEYSGSQETQYF. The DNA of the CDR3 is TGTGCCAGCGAATATAGCGGAAGCCAAGAGACCCAGTACTTC. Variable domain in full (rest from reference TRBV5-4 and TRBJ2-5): ETGVTQSPTHLIKTRGQQVTLRCSSQSGHNTVSWYQQALGQGPQFIFQYYREEENGRGNFPPRFSGLQFPNYSSELNVNALELDDSALYLCASEYSGSQETQYFGPGTRLLVL.

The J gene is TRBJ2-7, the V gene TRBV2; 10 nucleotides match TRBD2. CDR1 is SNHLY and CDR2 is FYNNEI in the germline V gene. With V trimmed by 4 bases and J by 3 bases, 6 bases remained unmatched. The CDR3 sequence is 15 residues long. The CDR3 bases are TGTGCCAGCAGTGGAGGGGTAGCGGGAGGCTACGAGCAGTACTTC. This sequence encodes CASSGGVAGGYEQYF.

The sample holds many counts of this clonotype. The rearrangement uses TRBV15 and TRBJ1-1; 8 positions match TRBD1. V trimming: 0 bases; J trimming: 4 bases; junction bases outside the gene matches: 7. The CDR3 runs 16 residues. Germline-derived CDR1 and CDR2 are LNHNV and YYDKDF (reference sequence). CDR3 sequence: CATSRDRTGGLTEAFF. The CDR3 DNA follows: TGTGCCACCAGCAGAGATAGAACAGGGGGACTCACTGAAGCTTTCTTT.

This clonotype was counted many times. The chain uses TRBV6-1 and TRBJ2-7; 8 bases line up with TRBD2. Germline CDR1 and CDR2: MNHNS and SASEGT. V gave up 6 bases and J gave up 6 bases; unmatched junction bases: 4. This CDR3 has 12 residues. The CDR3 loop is CASSRRGGEQYF. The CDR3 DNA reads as TGTGCCAGCAGCCGCCGGGGGGGCGAGCAGTACTTC.

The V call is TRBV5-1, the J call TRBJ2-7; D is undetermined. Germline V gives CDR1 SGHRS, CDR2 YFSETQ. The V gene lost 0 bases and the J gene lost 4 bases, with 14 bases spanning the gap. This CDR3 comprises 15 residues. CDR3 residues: CASSLGANPEYEQYF. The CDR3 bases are TGCGCCAGCAGCTTGGGAGCTAATCCTGAGTACGAGCAGTACTTC.

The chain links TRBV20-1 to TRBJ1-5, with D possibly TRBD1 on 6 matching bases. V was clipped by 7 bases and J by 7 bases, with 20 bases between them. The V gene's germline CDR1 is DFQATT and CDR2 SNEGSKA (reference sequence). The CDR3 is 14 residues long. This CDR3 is CSVQVEGVRQPQHF. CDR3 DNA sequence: TGCAGTGTTCAGGTGGAGGGGGTTAGGCAGCCCCAGCATTTT.

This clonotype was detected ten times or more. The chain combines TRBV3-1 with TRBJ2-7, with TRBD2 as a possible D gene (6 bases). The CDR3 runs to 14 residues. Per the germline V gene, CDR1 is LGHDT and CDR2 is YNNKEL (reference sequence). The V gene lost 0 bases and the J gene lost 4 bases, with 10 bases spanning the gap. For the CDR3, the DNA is TGTGCCAGCAGCCAAGAGCGGAGGGTTTACGAGCAGTACTTC. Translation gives CASSQERRVYEQYF.

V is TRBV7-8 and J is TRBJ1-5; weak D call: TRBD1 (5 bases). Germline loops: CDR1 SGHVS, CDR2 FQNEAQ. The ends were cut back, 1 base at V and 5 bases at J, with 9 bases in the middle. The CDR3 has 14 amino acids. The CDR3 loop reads CASSLGVGDQPQHF. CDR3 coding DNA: TGTGCCAGCAGCTTAGGAGTAGGGGATCAGCCCCAGCATTTT. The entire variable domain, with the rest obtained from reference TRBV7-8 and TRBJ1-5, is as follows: GAGVSQSPRYKVAKRGQDVALRCDPISGHVSLFWYQQALGQGPEFLTYFQNEAQLDKSGLPSDRFFAERPEGSVSTLKIQRTQQEDSAVYLCASSLGVGDQPQHFGDGTRLSIL.

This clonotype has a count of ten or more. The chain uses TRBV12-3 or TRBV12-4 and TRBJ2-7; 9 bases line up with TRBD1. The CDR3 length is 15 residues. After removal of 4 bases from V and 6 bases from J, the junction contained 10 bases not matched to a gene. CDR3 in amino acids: CASSSSGTGPAEQYF. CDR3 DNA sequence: TGTGCCAGCAGTTCCTCCGGGACAGGGCCCGCCGAGCAGTACTTC.

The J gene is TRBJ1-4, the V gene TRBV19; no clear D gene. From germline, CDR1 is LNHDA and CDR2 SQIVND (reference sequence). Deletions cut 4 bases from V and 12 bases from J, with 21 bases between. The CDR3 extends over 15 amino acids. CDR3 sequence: CASSTPRAERRELFF. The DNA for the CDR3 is TGTGCCAGTAGTACCCCTCGGGCAGAGCGGCGGGAACTGTTTTTT.

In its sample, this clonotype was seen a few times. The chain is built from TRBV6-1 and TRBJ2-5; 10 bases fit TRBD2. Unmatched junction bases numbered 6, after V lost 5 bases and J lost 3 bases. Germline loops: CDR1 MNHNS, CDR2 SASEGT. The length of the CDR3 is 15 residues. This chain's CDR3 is CASSMVAGGKETQYF. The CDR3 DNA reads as TGTGCCAGCAGTATGGTAGCGGGAGGAAAAGAGACCCAGTACTTC.